This TCR beta chain stems from a study of blood T cells in healthy people across ages. With 6 bases clipped from V and 4 bases from J, the junction kept 5 bases outside the gene matches. The length of the CDR3 is 13 residues. Germline CDR1 is MNHNY and CDR2 is SVGAGI (reference sequence). This clonotype was observed many times. PCR was performed a second time for roughly 7 to 12 cycles using a sample-barcoded 5' primer and a J-beta primer mix. Each cDNA molecule carried a tag from a template-switch adaptor that contained 12 random nucleotides. Every sample produced at least 2.5 million CDR3-containing paired-end reads. One entry per CDR3 protein results from TCRdb running MiXCR on the 5' RACE reads. The profile shows 1.5 million to 2 million distinct CDR3 sequences, about 49% of them singletons.

Sequencing input: blood. This chain connects TRBV6-6 to TRBJ1-2; 7 bases align to TRBD1. This TCR was recovered from a woman between 40 and 55 years old in good health. The CDR3 bases are TGTGCCAGCAGACCGGGACAGATCTATGGCTACACCTTC. Residues: CASRPGQIYGYTF.